Given below is one T cell receptor beta chain in context. This specimen belongs to a study of blood T cell repertoires in COVID-19. The repertoire was sequenced with immunoSEQ multiplex PCR; TCRdb's copy has only in-frame clones and lacks some. The sample carries about 75,000 clones, 85% to 90% recorded once. The CDR3 sequence is 13 residues long. With 2 bases removed from V and 7 bases from J, the gap between germline ends came to 11 bases. Germline lookup yields CDR1 MNHEY and CDR2 SVGAGI. This receptor was identified in a human donor in a cohort sampled during active COVID-19. This chain uses TRBV6-5 with TRBJ2-5; weak D call: TRBD2 (5 bases). Sequencing was carried out using peripheral blood. CDR3 protein: CASSYLGVGTQYF. The CDR3 nucleotides are TGTGCCAGCAGTTACCTGGGAGTCGGGACCCAGTACTTC.